This T cell receptor (beta chain) stems from a study of monozygotic twins with inflammatory bowel disease. Germline values: CDR1 SQVTM, CDR2 ANQGSEA. CDR3 length: 13 amino acids. Eight separate reactions per sample served to make cDNA. TCRdb reprocessed the 5' RACE reads, with one entry per CDR3 protein and no DNA. Its listing shows 310,000 or so distinct CDR3 sequences. To note about this clonotype: As yet, its antigen is unknown.

Study-wide points: Diversity of TCRbeta measured by inverse Simpson was lower in IBD patients than in healthy co-twins. Compared with healthy twins, IBD patients shared fewer clonotypes with others, especially with disease activity. Twins classed as concordant or discordant showed no difference in repertoire similarity, possibly from limited power.

Sequencing was done on a sample of blood. The chain carries TRBV29-1 and TRBJ2-2. This clonotype originated in a human donor with ulcerative colitis or Crohn's disease, or a healthy co-twin of an affected twin (not recorded which). CDR3 sequence: CSVEGSNTGELFF.